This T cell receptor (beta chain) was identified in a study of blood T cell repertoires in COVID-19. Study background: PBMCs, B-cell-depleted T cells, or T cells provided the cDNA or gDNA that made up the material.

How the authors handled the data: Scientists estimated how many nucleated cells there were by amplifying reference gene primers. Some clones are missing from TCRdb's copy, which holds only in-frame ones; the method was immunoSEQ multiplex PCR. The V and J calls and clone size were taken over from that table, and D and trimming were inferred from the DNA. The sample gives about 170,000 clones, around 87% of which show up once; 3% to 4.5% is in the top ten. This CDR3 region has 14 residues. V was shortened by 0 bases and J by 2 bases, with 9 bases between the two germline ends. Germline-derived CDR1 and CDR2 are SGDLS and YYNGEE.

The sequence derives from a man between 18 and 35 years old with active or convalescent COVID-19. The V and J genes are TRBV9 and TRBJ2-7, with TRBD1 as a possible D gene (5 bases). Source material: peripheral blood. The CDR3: CASSVDVTAYEQYF. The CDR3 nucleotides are TGTGCCAGCAGCGTAGATGTGACAGCCTACGAGCAGTACTTC.